Below, 29 T cell receptor beta chains from the same sample are listed, as sequenced in a study of blood T cell repertoires in COVID-19. Assay used: immunoSEQ multiplex PCR; TCRdb lists only in-frame clones, some missing. The sample holds about 220,000 clones, roughly nine tenths seen once. Input material: PBMCs or T cells enriched from blood (not recorded which). Receptors were obtained from a young woman in a cohort exposed to, infected with or recovered from COVID-19 (not recorded which).

There are a few counts of this clone. The chain is built from TRBV6-2 or TRBV6-3 and TRBJ1-6, with a possible D match to TRBD1 (5 bases). CDR1 is MNHEY, CDR2 SVGEGT, per germline. The CDR3 totals 14 residues. Trimming stripped 3 bases from V and 5 bases from J, with 8 bases between. CDR3 sequence (DNA): TGTGCCAGCAGTTATTGGGGCAATAATTCACCCCTCCACTTT. It is translated as CASSYWGNNSPLHF.

V and J are TRBV20-1 and TRBJ1-5, with TRBD1 matching 8 bases. Germline CDR1 reads DFQATT; CDR2 reads SNEGSKA (reference sequence). V shed 3 bases, J shed 5 bases, and the junction held 6 bases outside the gene matches. The CDR3 runs 14 residues. The CDR3 DNA sequence: TGCAGTGCTAGTTACAGGGGGAAATATCAGCCCCAGCATTTT. Translated: CSASYRGKYQPQHF.

The rearrangement links TRBV3-1 (or the pseudogene TRBV3-2) to TRBJ2-7; TRBD1 matches at 9 bases. V shed 6 bases, J shed 5 bases, and the junction held 5 bases outside the gene matches. From germline, CDR1 is LGHDT and CDR2 YNNKEL (reference sequence). The CDR3 sequence is 13 residues long. The CDR3 is CASRHGTGNEQYF. The CDR3 nucleotides read TGTGCCAGCAGACACGGGACAGGGAACGAGCAGTACTTC.

The rearrangement links TRBV4-2 to TRBJ2-1, with 8 bases identical to TRBD1. The CDR3 runs to 15 residues. Per germline, CDR1 LGHNA and CDR2 YNFKEQ. Trimming took 4 bases from V and 7 from J; bases not matched to a gene: 9. The CDR3 is CASSPDRGELNEQFF. The CDR3 region has the DNA TGTGCCAGCAGCCCCGACAGGGGTGAGCTGAATGAGCAGTTCTTC.

The chain links TRBV19 to TRBJ2-2, with a possible D match to TRBD1 (5 bases). Germline V gene sequence: CDR1 LNHDA, CDR2 SQIVND (reference sequence). The CDR3 runs to 14 residues. Trimming pared 4 bases from V and 1 base from J, leaving 7 bases between. The CDR3 DNA is TGTGCCAGTAGTACTACAGGGAACACCGGGGAGCTGTTTTTT. Its translation is CASSTTGNTGELFF.

The V call is TRBV27, the J call TRBJ1-4; maybe TRBD1 (5 bases). Germline V gene data show CDR1 as MNHEY and CDR2 as SMNVEV (reference sequence). The CDR3 has 12 amino acids. The V and J ends lost 9 bases and 5 bases respectively, with 10 bases between them. CDR3 loop: CASWTRNEKLFF. The CDR3 nucleotides read TGTGCCAGTTGGACACGAAATGAAAAACTGTTTTTT.

The chain uses TRBV7-7 and TRBJ2-2; 9 bases match TRBD1. The ends lost 5 bases at V and 5 bases at J; junction bases unmatched: 6. Germline V gene data show CDR1 as SSHAT and CDR2 as FNYEAQ (reference sequence). CDR3 length: 15 amino acids. DNA of the CDR3: TGTGCCAGCAGCCCGGACAGGGGTGGAACCGGGGAGCTGTTTTTT. Its protein is CASSPDRGGTGELFF.

The chain couples TRBV7-3 to TRBJ2-3, with D maybe TRBD2 (6 bases). Germline assignment: CDR1 SGHTA and CDR2 FQGTGA. Trimming cost V 5 bases and J 3 bases, with 18 bases left between them. This CDR3 comprises 16 residues. For the CDR3, the DNA is TGTGCCAGCAGCCCCATCGGGTCACGGGGGACAGATACGCAGTATTTT. Translating it yields CASSPIGSRGTDTQYF.

J is TRBJ2-7 and V is TRBV9; 7 bases match TRBD2. This CDR3 is built from 15 residues. Trimming took 0 bases from V and 4 from J; bases not matched to a gene: 7. Germline V gene lookup returns CDR1 SGDLS and CDR2 YYNGEE. Here the CDR3 reads CASSVGTRSEYEQYF. CDR3 coding DNA: TGTGCCAGCAGCGTAGGGACTAGATCGGAATACGAGCAGTACTTC.

The chain uses TRBV29-1 and TRBJ2-7; weak D call: TRBD2 (6 bases). The CDR3 has 15 residues. The ends were cut back, 4 bases at V and 0 bases at J, with 16 bases in the middle. The germline CDR1 and CDR2 sequences are SQVTM and ANQGSEA. The CDR3 loop is CSVGGGTQSSYEQYF. The CDR3 DNA sequence: TGCAGCGTTGGGGGCGGGACCCAGAGCTCCTACGAGCAGTACTTC.

The chain employs TRBV15 and TRBJ2-1; D is unresolved. The germline CDR1 and CDR2 sequences are LNHNV and YYDKDF (reference sequence). Trimming took 5 bases from V and 0 from J, leaving 17 bases between them. This CDR3 has 17 amino acids. The CDR3: CATSPTPYPSSYNEQFF. The CDR3 DNA follows: TGTGCCACCAGCCCCACCCCCTATCCTAGCTCCTACAATGAGCAGTTCTTC. The full variable domain, its missing parts supplied by reference TRBV15 and TRBJ2-1, is DAMVIQNPRYQVTQFGKPVTLSCSQTLNHNVMYWYQQKSSQAPKLLFHYYDKDFNNEADTPDNFQSRRPNTSFCFLDIRSPGLGDTAMYLCATSPTPYPSSYNEQFFGPGTRLTVL.

This clone appeared once. The rearrangement joins TRBV6-4 to TRBJ2-1; 10 positions agree with TRBD1. CDR1 and CDR2 from the germline V gene are MRHNA and SNTAGT. V lost 6 bases and J lost 5; bases outside the gene matches: 10. The CDR3 covers 16 residues. The CDR3 loop is CASSVYPGQGHNEQFF. The DNA for the CDR3 is TGTGCCAGCAGCGTTTACCCGGGACAGGGGCACAATGAGCAGTTCTTC.

The J gene is TRBJ1-2, the V gene TRBV5-8, with D unresolved. The germline V gene encodes CDR1 SGHTS and CDR2 YDEGEE. The ends were cut back, 3 bases at V and 3 bases at J, with 18 bases in the middle. CDR3 length equals 16 residues. The CDR3, as DNA: TGTGCCAGCAGCTCGTCGGCAGGTCCTGATCACTATGGCTACACCTTC. This codes for CASSSSAGPDHYGYTF.

The CDR3 is CASSPLEEVVADTQYF. The CDR3 DNA reads TGTGCCAGCTCACCACTAGAGGAAGTCGTCGCAGATACGCAGTATTTT. The J gene is TRBJ2-3, the V gene TRBV18; no definite D call. Germline-derived CDR1 and CDR2 are KGHSH and LQKENI. The CDR3 consists of 16 residues. Between the trimmed V and J ends, which lost 1 base and 4 bases, there was a span of 15 bases.

The V and J genes are TRBV3-1 (or the pseudogene TRBV3-2) and TRBJ2-7; TRBD1 matches at 7 bases. J was trimmed by 6 bases and V by 3 bases; bases with no gene match: 2. Germline V gives CDR1 LGHDT, CDR2 YNNKEL (reference sequence). The CDR3 is 12 amino acids. CDR3 residues: CASSQRQGEQYF. The CDR3 DNA reads as TGTGCCAGCAGCCAGAGACAGGGCGAGCAGTACTTC.

The chain carries TRBV7-9 and TRBJ2-3, with 11 positions matching TRBD2. Germline lookup yields CDR1 SEHNR and CDR2 FQNEAQ (reference sequence). CDR3 length: 19 residues. V lost 5 bases and J lost 0; bases outside the gene matches: 13. As DNA, the CDR3 is TGTGCCAGCAGCCTGCCCACTAGCGGGGGACCTCCTAGCACAGATACGCAGTATTTT. Translating it yields CASSLPTSGGPPSTDTQYF.

J is TRBJ1-5 and V is TRBV10-3; D is perhaps TRBD1 (5 bases). The V end was cut by 3 bases, the J end by 7 bases, with 13 bases between. The CDR3 length is 14 residues. Germline CDR1 is ENHRY and CDR2 is SYGVKD. In DNA, the CDR3 is TGTGCCATCAGTGAACAGGCTATTGACCAGCCCCAGCATTTT. Protein product: CAISEQAIDQPQHF.

The chain carries TRBV24-1 and TRBJ2-7; D gene unclear. This CDR3 spans 13 amino acids. V was clipped by 4 bases and J by 2 bases, with 8 bases between them. Germline V lookup: CDR1 KGHDR, CDR2 SFDVKD. This chain's CDR3 is CATSDSETYEQYF. DNA of the CDR3: TGTGCCACCAGTGACAGCGAAACCTACGAGCAGTACTTC.

This chain links TRBV24-1 with TRBJ2-1; 9 nucleotides match TRBD1. V was pared by 9 bases and J by 8 bases, with 10 bases of the junction left unmatched. This CDR3 has 14 amino acids. CDR1 is KGHDR, CDR2 SFDVKD, per germline. The CDR3 loop reads CATRRDRVGHEQFF. The CDR3 nucleotides read TGTGCCACCCGCCGGGACAGGGTTGGCCATGAGCAGTTCTTC.

This chain connects TRBV9 to TRBJ2-1; weak D call: TRBD2 (5 bases). CDR3 length: 15 amino acids. Germline V gives CDR1 SGDLS, CDR2 YYNGEE. V lost 3 bases and J lost 1, with 11 bases in between. The CDR3 region has the DNA TGTGCCAGCAGCGCTGAGTGGGAGTCCTACAATGAGCAGTTCTTC. This gives the protein CASSAEWESYNEQFF.

This clone was counted between two and nine times. V usage is TRBV27 and J usage is TRBJ2-5; D uncertain. Trimming pared 5 bases from V and 1 base from J, leaving 8 bases between. Germline lookup yields CDR1 MNHEY and CDR2 SMNVEV (reference sequence). This CDR3 contains 13 residues. CDR3 loop: CASSPLRQETQYF. CDR3 coding DNA: TGTGCCAGCAGTCCCCTCCGCCAAGAGACCCAGTACTTC.

The V call is TRBV9, the J call TRBJ2-7; possibly TRBD1 for D (6 bases). Germline CDR1 and CDR2: SGDLS and YYNGEE. The V gene lost 0 bases and the J gene lost 3 bases, with 10 bases spanning the gap. CDR3 length: 14 amino acids. CDR3 DNA: TGTGCCAGCAGCGTAGGGGTAGGGGGCTACGAGCAGTACTTC. This sequence encodes CASSVGVGGYEQYF. Based on the CDR3 plus reference TRBV9 and TRBJ2-7, the full variable domain is DSGVTQTPKHLITATGQRVTLRCSPRSGDLSVYWYQQSLDQGLQFLIQYYNGEERAKGNILERFSAQQFPDLHSELNLSSLELGDSALYFCASSVGVGGYEQYFGPGTRLTVT.

The chain is built from TRBV5-3 and TRBJ1-5, with D possibly matching TRBD1 (5 bases). TRBV5-3 is filed as an ORF, its function uncertain. This CDR3 has 16 amino acids. Trimming removed 4 bases at V and 0 bases at J, with 14 bases between. The CDR3 bases are TGTGCCAGAAGCCGCCCGCGGGGGAGTAGCAATCAGCCCCAGCATTTT. Its translation: CARSRPRGSSNQPQHF.

The chain joins TRBV5-4 to TRBJ1-1; weak D call: TRBD1 (6 bases). The germline V and J ends were trimmed by 3 bases and 2 bases, with 14 bases remaining between them. The germline V gene has CDR1 SGHNT and CDR2 YYREEE (reference sequence). The CDR3 spans 15 residues. CDR3 bases: TGTGCCAGCAGCTGGGCTAAACAGGGAAACACTGAAGCTTTCTTT. It specifies CASSWAKQGNTEAFF.

V and J are TRBV12-3 or TRBV12-4 and TRBJ2-5, with 7 bases aligning to TRBD2. Losses at the gene ends were 7 bases for V and 12 bases for J; bases not matched to a gene: 14. This CDR3 spans 13 amino acids. CDR3 sequence reads: CASTLLRDYPKYF. CDR3 nucleotide sequence: TGTGCCAGCACCCTTCTAAGGGACTACCCTAAGTACTTC.

As concerns this clone: Other DNA sequences in this specimen translate into the identical CDR3. CDR3 bases: TGTGCCAGCCGCGGACAGATGAACACTGAAGCTTTCTTT. Protein sequence: CASRGQMNTEAFF. The V call is TRBV19, the J call TRBJ1-1, with a tentative D call TRBD1 (6 bases). Trimming removed 9 bases from V and 0 bases from J, with 11 bases in between. Germline V gene data show CDR1 as LNHDA and CDR2 as SQIVND (reference sequence). This CDR3 has 13 amino acids.

This chain links TRBV5-6 with TRBJ1-3, with a weak D call TRBD1 (6 bases). Looked up from germline, CDR1 is SGHDT and CDR2 is YYEEEE. The ends were cut back, 3 bases at V and 4 bases at J, with 14 bases in the middle. This CDR3 region has 15 residues. The CDR3 reads CASSSAGAGGNTIYF. DNA for the CDR3: TGTGCCAGCAGCTCGGCGGGGGCAGGAGGAAACACCATATATTTT.

In this sample, this clone turned up once. This chain uses TRBV6-5 with TRBJ2-3; D unclear. Germline CDR1 is MNHEY and CDR2 is SVGAGI. With 7 bases removed from V and 5 bases from J, the gap between germline ends came to 7 bases. CDR3 size: 11 residues. This CDR3 reads CASTYLDTQYF. For the CDR3, the DNA is TGTGCCAGCACCTACCTAGATACGCAGTATTTT.

The V and J genes are TRBV28 and TRBJ1-2; no clear D gene. The CDR3 spans 13 residues. V was pared by 6 bases and J by 8 bases, with 16 bases between. The V gene's germline CDR1 is MDHEN and CDR2 SYDVKM. CDR3 protein: CASSLSTGRGYTF. The CDR3 DNA follows: TGTGCCAGCAGCCTCTCAACGGGTAGAGGCTACACCTTC.